Listed here is a single T cell receptor (beta chain). The germline gives CDR1 SGHTA, CDR2 FQGNSA. The CDR3 has 14 amino acids. The germline V and J ends were trimmed by 5 bases and 4 bases, with 14 bases remaining between them. Profiled with immunoSEQ multiplex PCR; TCRdb holds only in-frame clones, not every one. The table lists approximately 450,000 clones, 70% to 90% of them singletons. The data derive from a study of blood T cell repertoires in COVID-19. Study overall: PBMCs, B-cell-depleted T cells, or T cells were the source of the cDNA or gDNA that made up the material.

The study assigned cohorts using participant-reported clinical history. The chain is built from TRBV7-2 and TRBJ1-2; D is perhaps TRBD1 (5 bases). This receptor was identified in a woman aged 18-29 years with acute COVID-19. Sequencing was carried out using PBMCs or T cells enriched from blood (not recorded which). The CDR3 DNA is TGTGCCAGCAGCGGGAGGGACGGTACCTATGGCTACACCTTC. Its translation is CASSGRDGTYGYTF.